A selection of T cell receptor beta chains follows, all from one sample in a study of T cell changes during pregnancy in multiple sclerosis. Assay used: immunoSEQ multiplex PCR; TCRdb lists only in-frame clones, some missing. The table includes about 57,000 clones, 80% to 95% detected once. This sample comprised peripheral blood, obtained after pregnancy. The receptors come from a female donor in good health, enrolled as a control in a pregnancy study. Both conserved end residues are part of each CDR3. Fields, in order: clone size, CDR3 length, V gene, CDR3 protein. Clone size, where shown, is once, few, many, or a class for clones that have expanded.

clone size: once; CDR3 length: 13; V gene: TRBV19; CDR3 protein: CASHRGDNYGYTF
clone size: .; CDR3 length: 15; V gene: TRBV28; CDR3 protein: CASRSSDRAWNEQFF
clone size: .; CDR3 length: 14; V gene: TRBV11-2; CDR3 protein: CASSHSRGTREQYF
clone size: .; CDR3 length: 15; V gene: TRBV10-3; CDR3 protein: CAIRGLAGGTGEQFF
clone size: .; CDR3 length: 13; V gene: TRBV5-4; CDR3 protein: CASSSRAGFIQYF
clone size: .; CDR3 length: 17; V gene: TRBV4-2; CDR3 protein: CASSPPKGTSPSYEQYF
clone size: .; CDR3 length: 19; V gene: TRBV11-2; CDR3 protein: CASSIGSRTSGSSYNEQFF
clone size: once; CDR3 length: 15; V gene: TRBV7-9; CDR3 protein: CASSHPSGSSYEQYF
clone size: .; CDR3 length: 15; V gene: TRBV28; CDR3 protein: CASSLERGSYNEQFF
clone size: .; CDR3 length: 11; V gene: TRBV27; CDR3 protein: CASGLYNEQFF
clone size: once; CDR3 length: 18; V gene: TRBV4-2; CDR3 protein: CASSQDLAGGRTQETQYF
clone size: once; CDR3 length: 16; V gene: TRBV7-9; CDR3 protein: CASSFPTLGQAYGYTF
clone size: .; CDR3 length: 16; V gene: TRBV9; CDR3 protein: CASSVGSLAPYNEQFF
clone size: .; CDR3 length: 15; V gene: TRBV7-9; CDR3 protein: CASSLAGGITDTQYF
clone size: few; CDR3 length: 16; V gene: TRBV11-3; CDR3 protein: CASSLVVTGGSQPQHF
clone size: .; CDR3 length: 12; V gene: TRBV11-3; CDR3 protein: CASGTGVSEQYF
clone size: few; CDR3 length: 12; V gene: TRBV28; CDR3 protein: CASRDGDTEAFF
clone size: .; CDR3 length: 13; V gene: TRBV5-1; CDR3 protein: CASSLQGRETQYF
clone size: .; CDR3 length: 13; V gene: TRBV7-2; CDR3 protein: CASSLRRADTQYF
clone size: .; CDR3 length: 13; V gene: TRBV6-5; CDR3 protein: CASSPRGGGEQFF
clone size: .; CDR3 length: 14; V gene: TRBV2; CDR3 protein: CASRGGKNTGELFF
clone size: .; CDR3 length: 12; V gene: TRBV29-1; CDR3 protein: CSVESGAKGAFF
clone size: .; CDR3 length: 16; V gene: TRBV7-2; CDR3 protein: CASSFLLAGAADTQYF